This T cell receptor beta chain was sequenced in a study of cytomegalovirus exposure and HLA in healthy donors. The table lists this clone with a few counts. The conserved phenylalanine or tryptophan is not found at the CDR3 terminus, so this likely reflects a read error. Germline CDR1 is SGHTA and CDR2 is FQGNSA. This CDR3 has 17 residues. With 6 bases clipped from V and 4 bases from J, the junction kept 12 bases outside the gene matches. The PCR ran on 60 Vbeta and 13 Jbeta primers. Assay: immunoSEQ multiplex PCR; the TCRdb copy retains only in-frame clones and omits some. Of roughly 200,000 clones listed, roughly an eighth were seen once; the top ten hold 7.5% to 10%.

This chain connects TRBV7-2 to TRBJ2-2; 9 nucleotides match TRBD2. Material for sequencing was PBMCs. The clonotype originates from a man between 45 and 60 years old in good health and CMV-seropositive. The CDR3 sequence: CASSDWRGGATTGELFV. The DNA of the CDR3 is TGTGCCAGCAGTGACTGGCGCGGGGGGGCAACCACCGGGGAGCTGTTTGTT.